The present entry profiles one T cell receptor beta chain with its context. Its antigen remains unidentified. The sample originates from a study of vaccination effects on CD4 cells after COVID-19. Antigen-specific CD4+ T cells were first expanded with viral peptide pools by the ViraFEST assay and only then sequenced. Culture proceeded for nine to ten days, and CD4+ T cells were then isolated. Prior SARS-CoV-2 infection was absent in the vaccine recipients, as shown by negative nucleocapsid antibodies. The germline gives CDR1 LNHNV, CDR2 YYDKDF (reference sequence). Trimming took 0 bases from V and 1 from J, leaving 12 bases between them. The CDR3 spans 16 residues. Libraries were prepared by immunoSEQ multiplex PCR; TCRdb keeps only in-frame clonotypes and omits some of them. The sample lists tens of thousands of clones, 77% occurring once.

The chain combines TRBV15 with TRBJ1-2, with a tentative D call TRBD1 (6 bases). This specimen consisted of CD4+ T cells from PBMCs cultured with HCoV-NL63 spike peptides, obtained before COVID-19 vaccination. This clonotype originated in a human donor who received a COVID-19 vaccine. In DNA, the CDR3 is TGTGCCACCAGCAGAGAGGGGGGCAGACTTAACTATGGCTACACCTTC. Residues: CATSREGGRLNYGYTF.